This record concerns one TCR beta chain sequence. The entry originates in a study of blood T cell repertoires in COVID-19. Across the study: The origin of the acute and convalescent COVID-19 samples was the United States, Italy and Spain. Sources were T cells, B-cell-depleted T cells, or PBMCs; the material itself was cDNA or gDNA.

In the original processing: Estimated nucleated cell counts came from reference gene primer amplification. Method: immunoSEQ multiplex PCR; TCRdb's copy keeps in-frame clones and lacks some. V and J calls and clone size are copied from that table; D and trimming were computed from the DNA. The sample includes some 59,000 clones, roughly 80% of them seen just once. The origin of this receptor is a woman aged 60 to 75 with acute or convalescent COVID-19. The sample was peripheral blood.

The CDR3 reads CTSSSGRNTGELFF. In DNA form, the CDR3 reads TGCACCAGCAGCTCCGGTCGTAACACCGGGGAGCTGTTTTTT. V and J are TRBV1 and TRBJ2-2; the D call in the table, TRBD2, was not verified against the DNA. TRBV1 is designated a pseudogene. This CDR3 contains 14 residues.